Each of the 13 T cell receptor beta chains below was sequenced from the same sample in a study of glioma-infiltrating T cells. Amplification of TCR alpha and beta CDR3 regions from RNA used iRepertoire nested multiplex PCR. TCRdb ran MiXCR on the multiplex PCR reads and lists one entry per CDR3 protein. The sample records about 410,000 distinct CDR3 sequences, more than 35% being singletons. Sequenced input: glioma tissue, nonneoplastic brain tissue, or PBMCs (not recorded which). These receptors were obtained from a human donor with low-grade glioma or glioblastoma, undergoing nonglioma brain surgery, or in good health (not recorded which).

The chain employs TRBV20-1 and TRBJ1-1; tentative D call: TRBD1 (6 bases). Germline CDR1 is DFQATT and CDR2 is SNEGSKA (reference sequence). CDR3 size: 14 residues. Between the trimmed V and J ends, which lost 3 bases and 1 base, there was a span of 12 bases. The CDR3 coding sequence is TGCAGTGCTAGGGGGGCCGTCGGGAACACTGAAGCTTTCTTT. This gives the protein CSARGAVGNTEAFF.

This clonotype occurred a few times. This chain connects TRBV6-4 to TRBJ1-2, with 8 bases identical to TRBD1. J lost 7 bases, V lost 6 bases, and 7 bases had no gene match. Germline V lookup: CDR1 MRHNA, CDR2 SNTAGT. There are 13 residues in the CDR3. The CDR3 coding sequence is TGTGCCAGCAGCCACGGACAGGGACGTGGCTACACCTTC. Its protein is CASSHGQGRGYTF.

The gene calls are TRBV12-3 or TRBV12-4 and TRBJ1-1, with 9 positions matching TRBD1. V dropped 7 bases and J dropped 4; count of bases not matched to a gene: 7. The CDR3 runs 14 residues. CDR3 sequence reads: CASKYRGRSTEAFF. The CDR3 nucleotides read TGTGCCAGCAAGTACAGGGGGCGAAGCACTGAAGCTTTCTTT.

The rearrangement joins TRBV20-1 to TRBJ1-2, with TRBD1 matching 7 bases. The V and J ends lost 4 bases and 6 bases, in that order; junction bases with no gene match: 8. From germline, CDR1 is DFQATT and CDR2 SNEGSKA (reference sequence). There are 13 residues in the CDR3. The CDR3 region has the DNA TGCAGTGCTATAGACAGGGACAACCATGGCTACACCTTC. It translates to CSAIDRDNHGYTF.

This chain joins TRBV28 and TRBJ2-2; the D gene is possibly TRBD2 (6 bases). V lost 4 bases, J lost 3 bases, and 18 bases lay in between. From germline, CDR1 is MDHEN and CDR2 SYDVKM. The CDR3 spans 17 residues. CDR3 in amino acids: CASSWFGTGDYTGELFF. The CDR3 nucleotides read TGTGCCAGCAGTTGGTTTGGGACTGGGGATTACACCGGGGAGCTGTTTTTT.

Concerning this clonotype: A much larger clone differs from this one at a single base, so this may be a read error. The chain recombines TRBV6-2 or TRBV6-3 with TRBJ1-5; D unresolved. Germline V gene lookup returns CDR1 MNHEY and CDR2 SVGEGT. This CDR3 has 15 residues. The CDR3 DNA is TGTGCCTGCAGTGACCTCGACACGAGGTATCAGCCCCAGCATTTT. Protein product: CACSDLDTRYQPQHF.

With respect to this clonotype: This may be a read error: a much more frequent sequence differs by one nucleotide. The chain links TRBV6-1 to TRBJ2-3; 7 bases fit TRBD1. The CDR3 loop spans 14 amino acids. The germline CDR1 and CDR2 sequences are MNHNS and SASEGT. The chain's CDR3 is CASQGRGGTYTQYF. CDR3 nucleotide sequence: TGTGCCTCCCAGGGTAGAGGGGGCACATATACGCAGTATTTT.

Points on this clonotype: Given the absence of the conserved phenylalanine or tryptophan at the CDR3 end, a read error is likely. This chain connects TRBV27 to TRBJ2-7; 7 positions match TRBD1. Germline assignment: CDR1 MNHEY and CDR2 SMNVEV (reference sequence). Losses at the gene ends were 5 bases for V and 0 bases for J; bases not matched to a gene: 10. This CDR3 has 16 residues. DNA for the CDR3: TGTGCCAGCAGTCGAGGAACAGGGGCGTCCTCCTACGAGCAGTACTTA. It yields the protein CASSRGTGASSYEQYL.

The chain has TRBV14 and TRBJ1-3; 7 bases match TRBD1. CDR1 and CDR2 from the germline V gene are SGHDN and FVKESK. The CDR3 runs 18 residues. The V and J ends lost 4 bases and 0 bases, in that order; junction bases with no gene match: 12. CDR3 protein: CASSPVSPGQSSGNTIYF. CDR3 DNA: TGTGCCAGCAGCCCCGTATCTCCGGGACAGAGCTCTGGAAACACCATATATTTT.

This clonotype came up a few times. The V gene is TRBV6-1, the J gene TRBJ1-2; maybe TRBD1 (5 bases). V shed 5 bases and J shed 3 bases, with 10 bases lying between them. Germline values: CDR1 MNHNS, CDR2 SASEGT. This CDR3 is built from 13 residues. The CDR3 sequence is CASSLGVHYGYTF. As DNA, the CDR3 is TGTGCCAGCAGTTTAGGGGTGCACTATGGCTACACCTTC.

A remark on this clonotype: Lacking the conserved final phenylalanine or tryptophan, this CDR3 likely reflects a read error. J is TRBJ1-5 and V is TRBV6-1; D is perhaps TRBD1 (6 bases). CDR1 is MNHNS, CDR2 SASEGT, per germline. This CDR3 contains 14 residues. V was shortened by 5 bases and J by 7 bases, with 15 bases between the two germline ends. CDR3 DNA: TGTGCCAGCAGTTATCAAGGGGGGAGACAGCCCCAGCATGTT. This sequence encodes CASSYQGGRQPQHV.

The chain carries TRBV7-2 and TRBJ2-7; 8 bases align to TRBD1. CDR3 length: 15 residues. The trim removed 2 bases at V and 7 bases at J, leaving 10 bases unmatched. CDR1 and CDR2 (germline): SGHTA, FQGNSA. CDR3 sequence reads: CASSLLRQGAGEQYF. The CDR3 bases are TGTGCCAGCAGCTTATTACGTCAGGGGGCTGGGGAGCAGTACTTC.

The chain is built from TRBV2 and TRBJ2-1; possibly TRBD2 for D (6 bases). V lost 6 bases, J lost 2 bases, and 8 bases lay in between. The CDR3 contains 13 residues. The germline CDR1 and CDR2 sequences are SNHLY and FYNNEI. The CDR3 DNA follows: TGTGCCAGCAGCGGGAGTCCCTACAATGAGCAGTTCTTC. Amino acid sequence: CASSGSPYNEQFF. The full variable domain, completed using reference TRBV2 and TRBJ2-1, is EPEVTQTPSHQVTQMGQEVILRCVPISNHLYFYWYRQILGQKVEFLVSFYNNEISEKSEIFDDQFSVERPDGSNFTLKIRSTKLEDSAMYFCASSGSPYNEQFFGPGTRLTVL.